These 9 T cell receptor beta chains came from one sample sequenced in a study of sequential checkpoint blockade in melanoma. Sample treatment: randomized to nivolumab then ipilimumab (arm A) or the reverse (arm B). TCRdb's table, derived via immunoSEQ multiplex PCR, lists solely in-frame clones and lacks some. The data contain over 15,000 clones, 60% to 80% of them singletons. The material was CD8+ T cells sorted from blood (inferred from file names), obtained from a patient given nivolumab and ipilimumab in sequence. The receptors were sampled from a human donor with melanoma.

The CDR3 bases are TGCGCCAGCAGCAGGGGACAGGGAACGTACGAGCAGTACTTC. Its protein product is CASSRGQGTYEQYF. The J gene is TRBJ2-7, the V gene TRBV5-1, with 9 bases aligning to TRBD1. J was trimmed by 4 bases and V by 4 bases; bases with no gene match: 6. CDR3 length: 14 residues. Germline V gene data show CDR1 as SGHRS and CDR2 as YFSETQ.

This clone is judged medium-sized. This chain joins TRBV7-9 and TRBJ1-4; 7 nucleotides match TRBD1. The length of the CDR3 is 13 residues. The V gene's germline CDR1 is SEHNR and CDR2 FQNEAQ (reference sequence). V lost 6 bases to trimming and J lost 5 bases; unmatched junction nucleotides: 3. The CDR3 sequence: CASRTGKNEKLFF. In nucleotides, the CDR3 is TGTGCCAGCAGGACAGGGAAGAATGAAAAACTGTTTTTT.

This rearrangement joins TRBV19 to TRBJ1-5, with D possibly matching TRBD1 (6 bases). This CDR3 comprises 15 residues. Deletions cut 5 bases from V and 1 base from J, with 12 bases between. The germline CDR1 and CDR2 sequences are LNHDA and SQIVND (reference sequence). The CDR3 loop is CASSFSGQSNQPQHF. The CDR3 DNA is TGTGCCAGTAGTTTCTCAGGACAGAGCAATCAGCCCCAGCATTTT.

The V call is TRBV7-6, the J call TRBJ2-7; D may be TRBD2 (5 bases). Germline V CDR1 and CDR2: SGHVS, FNYEAQ. This CDR3 comprises 13 residues. The V end lost 8 bases, the J end lost 1 base, and 12 bases lay between the germline ends. DNA for the CDR3: TGTGCCAGCGGCGGGCGTCTTTCCTACGAGCAGTACTTC. Amino acid sequence: CASGGRLSYEQYF.

V usage is TRBV7-9 and J usage is TRBJ2-6; no reliable D call. V lost 5 bases and J lost 10, with 12 bases in between. CDR3 length: 13 amino acids. Germline V lookup: CDR1 SEHNR, CDR2 FQNEAQ (reference sequence). DNA of the CDR3: TGTGCCAGCAGCCCCGACTCGAGGAACGTCCTGACTTTC. Translation gives CASSPDSRNVLTF. Complete variable domain (other parts from reference TRBV7-9 and TRBJ2-6): DTGVSQNPRHKITKRGQNVTFRCDPISEHNRLYWYRQTLGQGPEFLTYFQNEAQLEKSRLLSDRFSAERPKGSFSTLEIQRTEQGDSAMYLCASSPDSRNVLTFGAGSRLTVL.

J is TRBJ2-7 and V is TRBV28, with TRBD2 as a possible D gene (6 bases). V lost 4 bases, J lost 1 base, and 14 bases lay in between. The CDR3 spans 15 residues. The V gene's germline CDR1 is MDHEN and CDR2 SYDVKM. CDR3 region: CASSSRDFPSYEQYF. The DNA for the CDR3 is TGTGCCAGCAGTTCCCGGGACTTTCCTTCCTACGAGCAGTACTTC. Using reference TRBV28 and TRBJ2-7 for the parts outside the CDR3, the full variable domain is DVKVTQSSRYLVKRTGEKVFLECVQDMDHENMFWYRQDPGLGLRLIYFSYDVKMKEKGDIPEGYSVSREKKERFSLILESASTNQTSMYLCASSSRDFPSYEQYFGPGTRLTVT.

The chain carries TRBV28 and TRBJ2-7, with 8 bases lining up with TRBD2. CDR1 is MDHEN and CDR2 is SYDVKM in the germline V gene. Trimming removed 2 bases from V and 7 bases from J; junction bases left unmatched: 4. The CDR3 length is 13 residues. The CDR3: CASSLPGGREQYF. Written as DNA, the CDR3 is TGTGCCAGCAGTTTACCGGGAGGGCGGGAGCAGTACTTC.

The chain combines TRBV15 with TRBJ2-7; maybe TRBD2 (6 bases). Per the germline V gene, CDR1 is LNHNV and CDR2 is YYDKDF (reference sequence). This CDR3 comprises 16 residues. V dropped 0 bases and J dropped 0 bases, with 12 bases sitting between them. The CDR3 DNA is TGTGCCACCAGCAGAGATAGGGGACTCAGCTCCTACGAGCAGTACTTC. This sequence encodes CATSRDRGLSSYEQYF.

The gene calls are TRBV11-2 and TRBJ1-3; D gene ambiguous. This CDR3 is built from 17 residues. Trimming took off 0 bases at V and 0 bases at J, with 12 bases between the two ends. From germline, CDR1 is SGHAT and CDR2 FQNNGV. CDR3 region: CASSLDREDFSGNTIYF. CDR3 coding DNA: TGTGCCAGCAGCTTAGATAGAGAGGACTTCTCTGGAAACACCATATATTTT. Drawing the rest from reference TRBV11-2 and TRBJ1-3, the complete variable domain is EAGVAQSPRYKIIEKRQSVAFWCNPISGHATLYWYQQILGQGPKLLIQFQNNGVVDDSQLPKDRFSAERLKGVDSTLKIQPAKLEDSAVYLCASSLDREDFSGNTIYFGEGSWLTVV.